One sample yielded the 28 T cell receptor beta chains listed below, sequenced in a study of blood T cell repertoires in COVID-19. Clones were sequenced by immunoSEQ multiplex PCR, and TCRdb holds only the in-frame ones, with some missing. The table includes approximately 94,000 clones, 70% to 90% detected once. The sample was peripheral blood. These receptor sequences come from a woman of 80 years or more with active COVID-19.

The chain links TRBV28 to TRBJ1-2, with 8 bases identical to TRBD1. The CDR3 runs to 13 residues. Losses at the gene ends were 2 bases for V and 8 bases for J; bases not matched to a gene: 4. From germline, CDR1 is MDHEN and CDR2 SYDVKM. The CDR3 loop is CASSLRQGSGYTF. Here the CDR3 DNA reads TGTGCCAGCAGTTTAAGACAGGGGTCCGGCTACACCTTC.

The chain has TRBV18 and TRBJ1-4; D unresolved. This CDR3 contains 15 residues. Germline values: CDR1 KGHSH, CDR2 LQKENI. Trimming stripped 5 bases from V and 3 bases from J, with 13 bases between. In nucleotides, the CDR3 is TGTGCCAGCTCAGACACGGCAGCCCCTAATGAAAAACTGTTTTTT. Encoded protein: CASSDTAAPNEKLFF.

The rearrangement links TRBV19 to TRBJ2-3, with TRBD2 matching over 10 bases. Trimming at V came to 7 bases and at J to 6 bases, leaving 7 bases not matched to a gene. From germline, CDR1 is LNHDA and CDR2 SQIVND (reference sequence). The CDR3 covers 14 residues. The CDR3 DNA reads TGTGCCAGTAATCAGCGGGAGGGCCCCGATACGCAGTATTTT. This sequence encodes CASNQREGPDTQYF.

This chain connects TRBV4-3 to TRBJ1-4; 9 bases agree with TRBD1. Trimming cost V 3 bases and J 6 bases; bases outside gene matches: 5. This CDR3 is 15 amino acids long. Germline assignment: CDR1 LGHNA and CDR2 YSLEER. The CDR3 spells CASSQGDRDHEKLFF. CDR3 DNA: TGCGCCAGCAGCCAGGGGGACAGGGATCATGAAAAACTGTTTTTT.

This clone showed up just a few times. This chain connects TRBV11-3 to TRBJ2-1, with 8 bases identical to TRBD2. The CDR3 sequence is 14 residues long. The V and J ends lost 5 bases and 3 bases, in that order; junction bases with no gene match: 3. Germline values: CDR1 SGHNT, CDR2 YENEEA. The CDR3 here is CASSHTSGYNEQFF. DNA for the CDR3: TGTGCCAGCAGCCACACTAGCGGCTACAATGAGCAGTTCTTC. The entire variable domain, with the rest obtained from reference TRBV11-3 and TRBJ2-1, is as follows: EAGVVQSPRYKIIEKKQPVAFWCNPISGHNTLYWYLQNLGQGPELLIRYENEEAVDDSQLPKDRFSAERLKGVDSTLKIQPAELGDSAVYLCASSHTSGYNEQFFGPGTRLTVL.

The genes are TRBV6-5 and TRBJ1-2, with 9 bases aligning to TRBD1. J was trimmed by 4 bases and V by 4 bases; bases with no gene match: 10. The V gene's germline CDR1 is MNHEY and CDR2 SVGAGI. The CDR3 length is 16 residues. DNA of the CDR3: TGTGCCAGCAGTTCAAAGGGTGGACAGGGGTTCTATGGCTACACCTTC. It encodes CASSSKGGQGFYGYTF.

This chain connects TRBV28 to TRBJ2-2; 10 positions match TRBD2. CDR1 and CDR2 (germline): MDHEN, SYDVKM. The CDR3 contains 18 residues. V was pared by 4 bases and J by 0 bases, with 8 bases of the junction left unmatched. The CDR3, as DNA: TGTGCCAGCAGTTCCCTAGCGGGAGACGGGCCGAACACCGGGGAGCTGTTTTTT. Translation: CASSSLAGDGPNTGELFF.

This clone was detected only a few times. The chain has TRBV25-1 and TRBJ2-7; 7 nucleotides align to TRBD2. V dropped 5 bases and J dropped 2; count of bases not matched to a gene: 3. This CDR3 contains 13 residues. CDR1 and CDR2 (germline): MGHDK, SYGVNS. CDR3 bases: TGTGCCAGCAGTCGGGAGGCGCCCTACGAGCAGTACTTC. Translated: CASSREAPYEQYF.

The V gene is TRBV4-2, the J gene TRBJ1-1, with D unresolved. The CDR3 length is 14 residues. CDR1 and CDR2 from the germline V gene are LGHNA and YNFKEQ. The V gene lost 8 bases and the J gene lost 2 bases, with 15 bases spanning the gap. The CDR3 region is CASDPGGGNTEAFF. CDR3 nucleotide sequence: TGTGCCAGCGACCCCGGAGGTGGAAACACTGAAGCTTTCTTT.

This chain links TRBV6-5 with TRBJ2-3; 10 bases align to TRBD1. V shed 7 bases and J 2 bases; nucleotides not matched to a gene: 6. Germline loops: CDR1 MNHEY, CDR2 SVGAGI. The CDR3 is made up of 15 amino acids. CDR3 in DNA: TGTGCCAGCAAGATGGGACAGGGGCACACAGATACGCAGTATTTT. Encoded protein: CASKMGQGHTDTQYF.

This clone occurred once. CDR3 sequence: CASSLGNLRGEQYF. In DNA form, the CDR3 reads TGCGCCAGCAGCTTAGGGAACCTCAGGGGGGAGCAGTACTTC. The chain has TRBV5-1 and TRBJ2-7; 7 nucleotides match TRBD1. The CDR3 length is 14 residues. After removal of 2 bases from V and 7 bases from J, the junction contained 9 bases not matched to a gene. Germline CDR1 and CDR2: SGHRS and YFSETQ.

V usage is TRBV6-6 and J usage is TRBJ1-5; 8 bases agree with TRBD1. The CDR3 extends over 13 amino acids. Germline V gene data show CDR1 as MNHNY and CDR2 as SVGAGI (reference sequence). The ends lost 7 bases at V and 6 bases at J; junction bases unmatched: 5. As DNA, the CDR3 is TGTGCCAGCACCAGGGGGCAAGGTCAGCCCCAGCATTTT. Translating it yields CASTRGQGQPQHF.

J is TRBJ2-1 and V is TRBV9, with D hard to call. Trimming left V 3 bases short and J 6 bases short, with 13 bases between. Germline CDR1 reads SGDLS; CDR2 reads YYNGEE. CDR3 size: 14 residues. The CDR3 DNA sequence: TGTGCCAGCAGCGCCCGCCGACTTAGCAATGAGCAGTTCTTC. This gives the protein CASSARRLSNEQFF.

The rearrangement uses TRBV7-9 and TRBJ2-2; 14 bases are a match to TRBD2. V dropped 10 bases and J dropped 8; count of bases not matched to a gene: 6. CDR3 size: 14 residues. CDR1 is SEHNR, CDR2 FQNEAQ, per germline (reference sequence). The CDR3 DNA reads TGTGCCACCCCGGGACTAGCGGGAGTAGGGGAGCTGTTTTTT. It is translated as CATPGLAGVGELFF.

The chain carries TRBV6-1 and TRBJ1-2; no definite D call. V lost 0 bases, J lost 6 bases, and 5 bases lay in between. Germline CDR1 MNHNS, CDR2 SASEGT. CDR3 length: 12 residues. The CDR3 region has the DNA TGTGCCAGCAGTGAAGCGACTCATGGCTACACCTTC. It encodes CASSEATHGYTF.

The rearrangement joins TRBV21-1 to TRBJ2-7; TRBD2, as called in the table, went unchecked against the DNA. TRBV21-1 represents a pseudogene. CDR3 length: 15 amino acids. For the CDR3, the DNA is TGTGCCAGCAGCAAACGCGGAGCCGCCCCCTACGAGCAGTACTTC. Amino acids: CASSKRGAAPYEQYF.

This chain connects TRBV27 to TRBJ2-1; 12 positions match TRBD2. Germline CDR1 MNHEY, CDR2 SMNVEV (reference sequence). The CDR3 is made up of 14 amino acids. V lost 10 bases, J lost 9 bases, and 10 bases stayed unmatched. In nucleotides, the CDR3 is TGTGCCACCCGGACTAGCGGGAAGGTTGGTGAGCAGTTCTTC. Translated: CATRTSGKVGEQFF.

In DNA, the CDR3 is TGTGCCAGCAGTGAGTCCGGGACAGGGGTCAAAAACATTCAGTACTTC. Translation: CASSESGTGVKNIQYF. The V gene is TRBV6-1, the J gene TRBJ2-4, with 10 bases that match TRBD1. Germline V lookup: CDR1 MNHNS, CDR2 SASEGT. Trimming at V came to 3 bases and at J to 3 bases, leaving 5 bases not matched to a gene. CDR3 length: 16 residues.

The CDR3 DNA reads as TGTGCCAGCAGCTTAGTCCTCTATTCACCCCTCCACTTT. Translating it yields CASSLVLYSPLHF. The J gene is TRBJ1-6, the V gene TRBV7-8, with unresolved D. Germline CDR1 reads SGHVS; CDR2 reads FQNEAQ. V gave up 1 base and J gave up 8 bases, with 6 bases separating them. The CDR3 has 13 residues.

This clone came up once. This sequence joins TRBV7-2 and TRBJ2-6, with D perhaps matching TRBD1 (6 bases). The CDR3 loop spans 19 amino acids. Trimming took 10 bases from V and 0 from J, leaving 25 bases between them. Germline assignment: CDR1 SGHTA and CDR2 FQGNSA. The CDR3 sequence is CATRASGGPGNSGANVLTF. The CDR3 region has the DNA TGTGCCACGAGGGCTAGTGGGGGCCCGGGGAACTCTGGGGCCAACGTCCTGACTTTC.

The chain joins TRBV4-3 to TRBJ1-2, with D perhaps TRBD1 (5 bases). The V end lost 0 bases, the J end lost 4 bases, and 12 bases lay between the germline ends. CDR3 size: 15 residues. The germline CDR1 and CDR2 sequences are LGHNA and YSLEER. This chain's CDR3 is CASSQDLPGRYGYTF. In DNA form, the CDR3 reads TGCGCCAGCAGCCAAGATCTTCCAGGGCGCTATGGCTACACCTTC.

This sequence joins TRBV4-1 and TRBJ1-1; D remains unclear. V lost 1 base to trimming and J lost 7 bases, with 7 bases between them. This CDR3 region has 12 residues. The germline V gene has CDR1 MGHRA and CDR2 YSYEKL. The CDR3 DNA sequence: TGCGCCAGCAGCCAAGGGTCGGTTGAAGCTTTCTTT. As protein: CASSQGSVEAFF.

V gene TRBV3-1 (or the pseudogene TRBV3-2) combines with J gene TRBJ2-2, with 11 bases matching TRBD2. This CDR3 contains 17 residues. From germline, CDR1 is LGHDT and CDR2 YNNKEL (reference sequence). With V trimmed by 1 base and J by 0 bases, 1 base remained unmatched. The DNA of the CDR3 is TGTGCCAGCAGCCAAGCACTAGCGGGAGCGAACACCGGGGAGCTGTTTTTT. Its protein product is CASSQALAGANTGELFF.

The rearrangement uses TRBV4-2 and TRBJ1-1; 7 nucleotides agree with TRBD1. The CDR3 loop spans 16 amino acids. CDR1 and CDR2 from the germline V gene are LGHNA and YNFKEQ. J was trimmed by 1 base and V by 3 bases; bases with no gene match: 8. This chain's CDR3 is CASSQDRPGGNTEAFF. The CDR3 coding sequence is TGTGCCAGCAGCCAGGACAGGCCTGGTGGGAACACTGAAGCTTTCTTT.

CDR3 loop: CASSLGGYGYTF. The CDR3 nucleotides read TGTGCCAGCAGTTTGGGGGGCTATGGCTACACCTTC. This chain connects TRBV28 to TRBJ1-2; perhaps TRBD1 as D (5 bases). CDR3 length: 12 amino acids. V was clipped by 3 bases and J by 4 bases, with 6 bases between them. CDR1 MDHEN and CDR2 SYDVKM come from the germline V gene.

The chain uses TRBV5-1 and TRBJ2-3; tentative D call: TRBD1 (6 bases). CDR1 and CDR2 from the germline V gene are SGHRS and YFSETQ. Trimming removed 0 bases from V and 2 bases from J, with 10 bases in between. CDR3 size: 15 residues. CDR3 loop: CASSLEGHFTDTQYF. The CDR3 nucleotides read TGCGCCAGCAGCTTGGAGGGACATTTCACAGATACGCAGTATTTT.

The V gene is TRBV7-2, the J gene TRBJ1-1, with TRBD1 identical over 9 bases. The CDR3 totals 16 residues. CDR1 and CDR2 (germline): SGHTA, FQGNSA. V was clipped by 1 base and J by 3 bases; unmatched bases: 6. The CDR3 DNA sequence: TGTGCCAGCAGCTTAGGGGGACAGGGTTTTTACACTGAAGCTTTCTTT. Amino acids: CASSLGGQGFYTEAFF.

This chain links TRBV11-3 with TRBJ2-5; 7 bases line up with TRBD1. CDR1 is SGHNT, CDR2 YENEEA, per germline. The ends lost 5 bases at V and 8 bases at J; junction bases unmatched: 8. This CDR3 has 13 residues. Written as DNA, the CDR3 is TGTGCCAGCAGCGTAACAGGGGACACTACCCAGTACTTC. Residues: CASSVTGDTTQYF.